The 30 T cell receptor beta chains reported below all come from one sample, sequenced in a study of blood T cell repertoires in COVID-19. Only in-frame clones appear in the TCRdb table, and some are missing; sequencing was by immunoSEQ multiplex PCR. The repertoire has about 130,000 clones, about four fifths of them found once; the top ten carry around 13%. The sequenced material came from peripheral blood. These receptors all stem from a woman aged 25 to 45 who had recovered from COVID-19.

The chain has TRBV7-2 and TRBJ2-1, with D perhaps matching TRBD1 (7 bases). V was pared by 5 bases and J by 3 bases, with 11 bases between. The CDR3 extends over 14 amino acids. Germline V gene lookup returns CDR1 SGHTA and CDR2 FQGNSA. CDR3 DNA sequence: TGTGCCAGCAGCGCGGGACAGTACTACAATGAGCAGTTCTTC. This translates into CASSAGQYYNEQFF.

The CDR3 DNA is TGTGCCAGCAGCCCCCGACAGGGCAACCTCTATGGCTACACCTTC. Translating it yields CASSPRQGNLYGYTF. This chain connects TRBV7-9 to TRBJ1-2; TRBD1 agrees at 7 bases. Trimming cost V 5 bases and J 4 bases; bases outside gene matches: 10. CDR1 and CDR2 (germline): SEHNR, FQNEAQ (reference sequence). There are 15 residues in the CDR3.

This clone was detected once. V gene TRBV6-5 combines with J gene TRBJ2-1; D not resolved. Per the germline V gene, CDR1 is MNHEY and CDR2 is SVGAGI. This CDR3 is 11 amino acids long. V was cut by 2 bases and J by 8 bases, with 4 bases left in between. The DNA for the CDR3 is TGTGCCAGCAGTTACCGTGATGAGCAGTTCTTC. It specifies CASSYRDEQFF.

The chain recombines TRBV6-6 with TRBJ1-1; D is undetermined. This CDR3 comprises 14 residues. CDR1 is MNHNY and CDR2 is SVGAGI in the germline V gene (reference sequence). Trimming cost V 0 bases and J 6 bases, with 11 bases left between them. DNA for the CDR3: TGTGCCAGCAGTTACTCGAGTCCCGGAGCTGAAGCTTTCTTT. Residues: CASSYSSPGAEAFF.

This chain links TRBV14 with TRBJ1-1; D not certain. The CDR3 covers 13 residues. Between the trimmed V and J ends, which lost 4 bases and 1 base, there was a span of 7 bases. CDR1 is SGHDN and CDR2 is FVKESK in the germline V gene. The CDR3 DNA is TGTGCCAGCAGCCTCGTGCGGAACACTGAAGCTTTCTTT. Its translation is CASSLVRNTEAFF.

The chain employs TRBV2 and TRBJ1-2; no clear D. Per the germline V gene, CDR1 is SNHLY and CDR2 is FYNNEI. This CDR3 is 15 amino acids long. Trimming removed 5 bases from V and 1 base from J, with 14 bases in between. The CDR3 is CASSPPLIFNYGYTF. CDR3 bases: TGTGCCAGCAGTCCCCCTCTTATTTTTAACTATGGCTACACCTTC.

The chain has TRBV30 and TRBJ1-5, with D perhaps matching TRBD1 (6 bases). Germline CDR1 reads GTSNPN; CDR2 reads SVGIG (reference sequence). V lost 0 bases to trimming and J lost 2 bases, with 11 bases between them. The length of the CDR3 is 15 residues. CDR3 DNA: TGTGCCTGGAGTGTACAGGGATTGGGCAATCAGCCCCAGCATTTT. Its protein product is CAWSVQGLGNQPQHF.

J is TRBJ2-2 and V is TRBV19, with a weak D call TRBD2 (6 bases). The CDR3 spans 13 residues. The germline CDR1 and CDR2 sequences are LNHDA and SQIVND (reference sequence). The V gene lost 5 bases and the J gene lost 3 bases, with 7 bases spanning the gap. The CDR3 bases are TGTGCCAGTAGTTGGGGGGACACCGGGGAGCTGTTTTTT. Translated, it gives CASSWGDTGELFF.

The V gene is TRBV27, the J gene TRBJ2-3; D is undetermined. CDR3 length: 15 residues. Trimming cost V 1 base and J 2 bases, with 10 bases left between them. Germline CDR1 and CDR2: MNHEY and SMNVEV (reference sequence). CDR3 in amino acids: CASSLWARNTDTQYF. The CDR3 DNA reads TGTGCCAGCAGTTTATGGGCCAGGAACACAGATACGCAGTATTTT.

The CDR3 sequence: CASRYSGGSYNEQFF. CDR3 bases: TGTGCCAGCAGATATAGCGGGGGCTCCTACAATGAGCAGTTCTTC. The genes are TRBV7-8 and TRBJ2-1; 9 nucleotides match TRBD2. The length of the CDR3 is 15 residues. With 6 bases clipped from V and 0 bases from J, the junction kept 3 bases outside the gene matches. CDR1 is SGHVS, CDR2 FQNEAQ, per germline.

V usage is TRBV4-2 and J usage is TRBJ1-2; D is ambiguous. Trimming removed 4 bases at V and 0 bases at J, with 18 bases between. CDR3 length: 17 amino acids. Looked up from germline, CDR1 is LGHNA and CDR2 is YNFKEQ. The CDR3 DNA reads TGTGCCAGCAGCCCGTCTGGGCTGTATGAAGCTAACTATGGCTACACCTTC. Translated, it gives CASSPSGLYEANYGYTF.

The rearrangement links TRBV3-1 (or the pseudogene TRBV3-2) to TRBJ1-2; maybe TRBD1 (6 bases). The CDR3 is 16 amino acids. The V end lost 0 bases, the J end lost 9 bases, and 20 bases lay between the germline ends. From germline, CDR1 is LGHDT and CDR2 YNNKEL (reference sequence). The CDR3 region has the DNA TGTGCCAGCAGCCAAGATATCCTGCGAGGGGGGGAGCGCTACACCTTC. It translates to CASSQDILRGGERYTF.

The V and J genes are TRBV5-1 and TRBJ1-1; D perhaps matches TRBD1 (5 bases). Deletions cut 2 bases from V and 8 bases from J, with 13 bases between. Germline V gives CDR1 SGHRS, CDR2 YFSETQ. The CDR3 totals 13 residues. CDR3 amino acids: CASSLFQGVEAFF. The CDR3 DNA reads as TGCGCCAGCAGCTTATTCCAGGGTGTAGAAGCTTTCTTT.

This clone was seen a few times. The chain joins TRBV20-1 to TRBJ2-5; possible D gene TRBD2, 5 bases. CDR1 and CDR2 from the germline V gene are DFQATT and SNEGSKA (reference sequence). This CDR3 contains 13 residues. V was pared by 3 bases and J by 2 bases, with 10 bases between. CDR3 in amino acids: CSASTGKQETQYF. CDR3 coding DNA: TGCAGTGCTAGTACGGGGAAGCAAGAGACCCAGTACTTC.

This sequence joins TRBV10-2 and TRBJ2-1, with 9 bases lining up with TRBD1. After removal of 6 bases from V and 5 bases from J, the junction contained 5 bases not matched to a gene. CDR1 and CDR2 from the germline V gene are WSHSY and SAAADI. The CDR3 consists of 14 residues. In nucleotides, the CDR3 is TGCGCCAGCAGGGGGGGACAGGGAAACAATGAGCAGTTCTTC. Translating gives CASRGGQGNNEQFF.

J is TRBJ1-2 and V is TRBV5-6; 11 positions agree with TRBD1. The ends lost 4 bases at V and 7 bases at J; junction bases unmatched: 9. In germline, CDR1 is SGHDT, CDR2 YYEEEE. The CDR3 is 15 amino acids. CDR3 sequence reads: CASSLPGQGASGYTF. CDR3 in DNA: TGTGCCAGCAGCCTACCTGGACAGGGGGCTTCTGGCTACACCTTC.

The rearrangement links TRBV5-1 to TRBJ2-1; TRBD2 agrees at 15 bases. The ends lost 3 bases at V and 7 bases at J; junction bases unmatched: 11. This CDR3 spans 18 amino acids. CDR1 and CDR2 (germline): SGHRS, YFSETQ. The CDR3 coding sequence is TGCGCCAGCAGCTCAACGGGACTAGCGGGAGGCCCCGTGAATGAGCAGTTCTTC. Encoded protein: CASSSTGLAGGPVNEQFF.

This chain uses TRBV19 with TRBJ1-2, with 8 nucleotides matching TRBD1. Per the germline V gene, CDR1 is LNHDA and CDR2 is SQIVND (reference sequence). The CDR3 covers 14 residues. The V gene end was trimmed by 3 bases and the J gene end by 6 bases; junction bases not matched to a gene: 6. The CDR3 nucleotides are TGTGCCAGTAGTATCGAGGACAGGGTACATGGCTACACCTTC. Protein product: CASSIEDRVHGYTF.

To note about this clone: At the DNA level, this CDR3 is encoded by other sequences in the same sample as well. The CDR3 sequence is CASSLGQGYEQYF. The CDR3 nucleotides are TGTGCCAGCAGTTTAGGTCAGGGCTACGAGCAGTACTTC. The rearrangement links TRBV12-3 or TRBV12-4 to TRBJ2-7; a weak D match, TRBD1 (5 bases). The CDR3 has 13 amino acids. Between the trimmed V and J ends, which lost 1 base and 3 bases, there was a span of 7 bases.

V usage is TRBV5-1 and J usage is TRBJ1-1, with 9 bases matching TRBD1. Per germline, CDR1 SGHRS and CDR2 YFSETQ. Germline trimming cut 6 bases from V and 6 bases from J; bases unmatched to any gene: 12. CDR3 size: 15 residues. In DNA form, the CDR3 reads TGCGCCAGCACCCTTGGAGGGACAGGGAGGGCTGAAGCTTTCTTT. This sequence encodes CASTLGGTGRAEAFF.

The rearrangement uses TRBV15 and TRBJ1-4, with D possibly TRBD1 on 6 matching bases. The V gene's germline CDR1 is LNHNV and CDR2 YYDKDF (reference sequence). There are 16 residues in the CDR3. V lost 2 bases and J lost 8, with 18 bases in between. The CDR3 DNA is TGTGCCACCAGCAGAACATTGGGGGCAGGGTACGAAAAACTGTTTTTT. It yields the protein CATSRTLGAGYEKLFF.

A few counts support this clone. The chain has TRBV6-4 and TRBJ2-2, with 8 bases that match TRBD1. CDR3 length: 15 residues. V lost 4 bases and J lost 2; bases outside the gene matches: 3. Looked up from germline, CDR1 is MRHNA and CDR2 is SNTAGT. The CDR3 sequence is CASSGGTGNTGELFF. CDR3 DNA: TGTGCCAGCAGTGGGGGGACAGGAAACACCGGGGAGCTGTTTTTT.

This chain uses TRBV15 with TRBJ2-7, with TRBD2 identical over 8 bases. The CDR3 is 15 amino acids. Trimming removed 0 bases from V and 5 bases from J; junction bases left unmatched: 6. Germline CDR1 reads LNHNV; CDR2 reads YYDKDF (reference sequence). The CDR3 loop is CATSRDLREDHEQYF. CDR3 in DNA: TGTGCCACCAGCAGAGATCTGCGGGAGGATCACGAGCAGTACTTC.

The CDR3 loop is CASTLEGAGTGELFF. CDR3 nucleotides: TGCGCCAGCACCCTTGAGGGAGCGGGCACCGGGGAGCTGTTTTTT. This chain connects TRBV5-1 to TRBJ2-2; D might be TRBD2 (6 bases). Germline lookup yields CDR1 SGHRS and CDR2 YFSETQ. V lost 6 bases, J lost 4 bases, and 16 bases lay in between. The CDR3 is 15 residues long.

This clone has more than one count but fewer than ten. This sequence joins TRBV7-3 and TRBJ2-3; D call uncertain. There are 14 residues in the CDR3. CDR1 SGHTA and CDR2 FQGTGA come from the germline V gene. Between the trimmed V and J ends, which lost 2 bases and 6 bases, there was a span of 12 bases. The CDR3 region has the DNA TGTGCCAGCAGCTTAGCTAATTATCCCGATACGCAGTATTTT. Translation: CASSLANYPDTQYF.

The rearrangement uses TRBV18 and TRBJ2-3, with 7 bases matching TRBD2. The V gene's germline CDR1 is KGHSH and CDR2 LQKENI. The ends lost 3 bases at V and 6 bases at J; junction bases unmatched: 6. The CDR3 extends over 14 amino acids. The CDR3 sequence is CASSPAGEEDTQYF. CDR3 nucleotide sequence: TGTGCCAGCTCACCGGCGGGAGAGGAGGATACGCAGTATTTT.

V gene TRBV5-6 combines with J gene TRBJ1-2; 7 bases fit TRBD1. The CDR3 consists of 13 residues. V was pared by 0 bases and J by 8 bases, with 4 bases of the junction left unmatched. Germline lookup yields CDR1 SGHDT and CDR2 YYEEEE. The CDR3 is CASSLEQGKGYTF. DNA for the CDR3: TGTGCCAGCAGCTTGGAACAGGGGAAGGGCTACACCTTC.

This chain uses TRBV3-1 (or the pseudogene TRBV3-2) with TRBJ1-6; D not resolved. This CDR3 has 12 residues. The germline V gene encodes CDR1 LGHDT and CDR2 YNNKEL (reference sequence). V lost 4 bases, J lost 9 bases, and 7 bases lay in between. This CDR3 reads CASSLRISPLHF. The CDR3 bases are TGTGCCAGCAGCCTCAGGATTTCACCCCTCCACTTT.

This clone was observed once. CDR3 DNA: TGTGCCAGCAGTGAAGCAGGAGCACGTGGCTACACCTTC. Protein product: CASSEAGARGYTF. V usage is TRBV6-1 and J usage is TRBJ1-2; D ambiguous. The CDR3 sequence is 13 residues long. Germline V gene data show CDR1 as MNHNS and CDR2 as SASEGT. V was shortened by 0 bases and J by 7 bases, with 9 bases between the two germline ends.

The CDR3 sequence: CASSLNRGQLSSYEQYF. The CDR3 DNA sequence: TGTGCCAGCAGTTTAAACCGGGGACAGCTGAGCTCCTACGAGCAGTACTTC. This chain links TRBV28 with TRBJ2-7, with TRBD1 identical over 7 bases. The CDR3 covers 17 residues. V lost 2 bases and J lost 0; bases outside the gene matches: 10. Germline CDR1 is MDHEN and CDR2 is SYDVKM.